Presented here are 23 T cell receptor beta chains from one specimen sequenced in a study of T cell repertoires in cytomegalovirus infection. TCRdb analysed the reads with MiXCR anew, one entry per CDR3 protein. The sample has about 230,000 distinct CDR3 sequences, roughly 6.5% seen once; the top ten hold less than 7.5%. Sequencing used PBMCs. The receptors stem from a human donor in good health (CMV status not recorded). Some clones in this sample may be carry-over from other donors' samples.

This sequence joins TRBV20-1 and TRBJ1-6; no clear D. Trimming stripped 0 bases from V and 8 bases from J, with 8 bases between. The CDR3 has 13 amino acids. The germline V gene encodes CDR1 DFQATT and CDR2 SNEGSKA (reference sequence). The CDR3: CSARDDEYSPLHF. CDR3 coding DNA: TGCAGTGCTAGAGATGACGAGTATTCACCCCTCCACTTT.

This clonotype was recorded many times. The V call is TRBV9, the J call TRBJ2-3; D is unclear. V lost 3 bases and J 0 bases, leaving 20 bases between the germline ends. CDR1 is SGDLS and CDR2 is YYNGEE in the germline V gene. The CDR3 extends over 18 amino acids. CDR3 in amino acids: CASSAPDRPRPSTDTQYF. Written as DNA, the CDR3 is TGTGCCAGCAGCGCCCCTGATCGACCGAGGCCCAGCACAGATACGCAGTATTTT.

This clonotype was counted many times. V gene TRBV7-2 combines with J gene TRBJ2-3; 8 positions agree with TRBD2. With 0 bases clipped from V and 0 bases from J, the junction kept 2 bases outside the gene matches. The germline V gene encodes CDR1 SGHTA and CDR2 FQGNSA. CDR3 length: 16 residues. This chain's CDR3 is CASSLAAGASTDTQYF. The DNA of the CDR3 is TGTGCCAGCAGCTTAGCAGCGGGAGCCAGCACAGATACGCAGTATTTT.

The chain links TRBV28 to TRBJ1-5; 7 bases line up with TRBD1. CDR1 and CDR2 from the germline V gene are MDHEN and SYDVKM. This CDR3 spans 13 amino acids. Trimming took 10 bases from V and 5 from J; bases not matched to a gene: 8. This CDR3 reads CATVNRGDQPQHF. The CDR3 DNA reads as TGTGCCACCGTCAACAGGGGTGATCAGCCCCAGCATTTT.

V is TRBV19 and J is TRBJ1-1, with TRBD1 as a possible D gene (5 bases). The V and J ends lost 4 bases and 0 bases respectively, with 12 bases between them. Per the germline V gene, CDR1 is LNHDA and CDR2 is SQIVND (reference sequence). The CDR3 consists of 15 residues. Here the CDR3 reads CASSKETALNTEAFF. For the CDR3, the DNA is TGTGCCAGTAGTAAGGAGACAGCGCTGAACACTGAAGCTTTCTTT.

This clonotype was seen at least ten times. The CDR3 here is CASSPNYRNEQFF. The CDR3 DNA reads as TGCGCCAGCAGCCCAAATTACAGAAATGAGCAGTTCTTC. The V call is TRBV5-1, the J call TRBJ2-1; the D is unclear. Trimming removed 4 bases at V and 7 bases at J, with 12 bases between. The CDR3 covers 13 residues. Per germline, CDR1 SGHRS and CDR2 YFSETQ. Looking up the rest from reference TRBV5-1 and TRBJ2-1 gives the full variable domain: KAGVTQTPRYLIKTRGQQVTLSCSPISGHRSVSWYQQTPGQGLQFLFEYFSETQRNKGNFPGRFSGRQFSNSRSEMNVSTLELGDSALYLCASSPNYRNEQFFGPGTRLTVL.

Ten or more counts support this clonotype. The V and J genes are TRBV7-2 and TRBJ2-1, with a tentative D call TRBD2 (7 bases). The CDR3 has 15 residues. Germline assignment: CDR1 SGHTA and CDR2 FQGNSA. With 2 bases removed from V and 3 bases from J, the gap between germline ends came to 11 bases. The CDR3 region has the DNA TGTGCCAGCAGCTTAAGGGGGGGCTTCTACAATGAGCAGTTCTTC. It specifies CASSLRGGFYNEQFF.

The table lists this clonotype with many counts. The chain couples TRBV29-1 to TRBJ2-5, with TRBD1 matching over 9 bases. Unmatched junction bases numbered 5, after V lost 7 bases and J lost 2 bases. Germline-derived CDR1 and CDR2 are SQVTM and ANQGSEA. The CDR3 is 13 amino acids. The CDR3 DNA sequence: TGCAGCGCCGTGGGGACAGGGCAAGAGACCCAGTACTTC. Translating gives CSAVGTGQETQYF.

This clonotype was seen a few times. V is TRBV7-9 and J is TRBJ2-7, with TRBD1 identical over 9 bases. Germline lookup yields CDR1 SEHNR and CDR2 FQNEAQ (reference sequence). Unmatched junction bases numbered 4, after V lost 5 bases and J lost 2 bases. The CDR3 spans 14 residues. CDR3: CASSPYRGPYEQYF. CDR3 coding DNA: TGTGCCAGCAGCCCCTACAGGGGGCCCTACGAGCAGTACTTC.

This clonotype was observed a few times. The chain recombines TRBV2 with TRBJ2-4; the D gene is possibly TRBD1 (6 bases). CDR3 length: 14 amino acids. CDR1 SNHLY and CDR2 FYNNEI come from the germline V gene. V lost 4 bases and J lost 6, with 13 bases in between. In DNA form, the CDR3 reads TGTGCCAGCAGTGCCGTGGGGGCGCGAAACATTCAGTACTTC. Translation gives CASSAVGARNIQYF.

Only a few counts were recorded for this clonotype. The V call is TRBV4-3, the J call TRBJ1-2; 9 bases agree with TRBD1. The CDR3 has 15 amino acids. Germline CDR1 reads LGHNA; CDR2 reads YSLEER. After removal of 1 base from V and 8 bases from J, the junction contained 8 bases not matched to a gene. The CDR3 nucleotides are TGCGCCAGCAGCCAAGCAGCGGGGACAGGGTCCGGCTACACCTTC. Residues: CASSQAAGTGSGYTF.

Ten or more counts support this clonotype. This chain uses TRBV7-2 with TRBJ2-3; 10 bases fit TRBD1. This CDR3 is built from 15 residues. J lost 4 bases, V lost 5 bases, and 6 bases had no gene match. Germline CDR1 and CDR2: SGHTA and FQGNSA. The CDR3 protein is CASSPGQGRADTQYF. The CDR3 bases are TGTGCCAGCAGCCCGGGACAGGGGAGGGCAGATACGCAGTATTTT. Supplemented by reference TRBV7-2 and TRBJ2-3, the full variable domain reads GAGVSQSPSNKVTEKGKDVELRCDPISGHTALYWYRQSLGQGLEFLIYFQGNSAPDKSGLPSDRFSAERTGGSVSTLTIQRTQQEDSAVYLCASSPGQGRADTQYFGPGTRLTVL.

This chain joins TRBV4-2 and TRBJ1-2; 7 bases line up with TRBD1. CDR1 and CDR2 from the germline V gene are LGHNA and YNFKEQ. The CDR3 is made up of 14 amino acids. V trimming: 2 bases; J trimming: 6 bases; junction bases outside the gene matches: 6. CDR3 in DNA: TGTGCCAGCAGCCAACGTGACAGGGAAGATGGCTACACCTTC. Residues: CASSQRDREDGYTF.

This clonotype was observed at least ten times. The chain combines TRBV6-1 with TRBJ1-1; TRBD1 agrees at 7 bases. Germline values: CDR1 MNHNS, CDR2 SASEGT. The CDR3 is 14 residues long. J was trimmed by 0 bases and V by 9 bases; bases with no gene match: 7. The CDR3 sequence is CASTDRVMNTEAFF. In nucleotides, the CDR3 is TGTGCCAGTACCGACAGGGTAATGAACACTGAAGCTTTCTTT.

In its sample, this clonotype was seen a few times. CDR3 bases: TGCAGCGTTGAAAAAAAAGGGGGGCACTCGGTCTACGAGCAGTACTTC. Protein product: CSVEKKGGHSVYEQYF. The rearrangement uses TRBV29-1 and TRBJ2-7, with D perhaps assigned TRBD1 or TRBD2 (6 bases each). This CDR3 has 16 amino acids. With 2 bases removed from V and 3 bases from J, the gap between germline ends came to 20 bases. In germline, CDR1 is SQVTM, CDR2 ANQGSEA.

This clonotype was seen only a few times. The rearrangement uses TRBV4-3 and TRBJ1-1, with 7 bases matching TRBD1. CDR1 and CDR2 (germline): LGHNA, YSLEER. The CDR3 is made up of 14 amino acids. J gave up 1 base and V 5 bases, and 4 bases lay outside the gene matches. The CDR3 DNA follows: TGCGCCAGCAGCGACAGGGCGCGGAACACTGAAGCTTTCTTT. It encodes CASSDRARNTEAFF.

Many counts were recorded for this clonotype. The genes are TRBV29-1 and TRBJ1-2; the D is unclear. Trimming removed 2 bases from V and 0 bases from J, with 10 bases in between. This CDR3 has 14 residues. CDR1 and CDR2 (germline): SQVTM, ANQGSEA. The CDR3 DNA sequence: TGCAGCGTTGAAATCGGCCGAACTAACTATGGCTACACCTTC. Its protein product is CSVEIGRTNYGYTF. The full variable domain, with the rest looked up from reference TRBV29-1 and TRBJ1-2, is SAVISQKPSRDICQRGTSLTIQCQVDSQVTMMFWYRQQPGQSLTLIATANQGSEATYESGFVIDKFPISRPNLTFSTLTVSNMSPEDSSIYLCSVEIGRTNYGYTFGSGTRLTVV.

This clonotype came up many times. V and J are TRBV7-9 and TRBJ1-1, with 7 bases fitting TRBD1. CDR1 SEHNR and CDR2 FQNEAQ come from the germline V gene (reference sequence). Trimming removed 0 bases from V and 5 bases from J; junction bases left unmatched: 3. The CDR3 has 14 amino acids. The CDR3 coding sequence is TGTGCCAGCAGCTTAGCCCCAGGGGGAACTGAAGCTTTCTTT. Protein sequence: CASSLAPGGTEAFF.

This clonotype showed up just a few times. This sequence joins TRBV9 and TRBJ1-1; D might be TRBD1 (6 bases). V was shortened by 4 bases and J by 7 bases, with 20 bases between the two germline ends. This CDR3 is 15 amino acids long. Germline V gene sequence: CDR1 SGDLS, CDR2 YYNGEE. CDR3 in amino acids: CASSPRARGQDEAFF. CDR3 bases: TGTGCCAGCAGCCCTAGGGCTCGGGGGCAAGATGAAGCTTTCTTT.

In its sample, this clonotype was seen many times. This chain links TRBV7-2 with TRBJ1-2, with a tentative D call TRBD1 (6 bases). Germline assignment: CDR1 SGHTA and CDR2 FQGNSA. This CDR3 is built from 13 residues. V was pared by 3 bases and J by 4 bases, with 9 bases between. Written as DNA, the CDR3 is TGTGCCAGCAGCTTGGGGGCAGGCTATGGCTACACCTTC. Its translation: CASSLGAGYGYTF.

This clonotype was found many times. The chain has TRBV7-2 and TRBJ2-4; no clear D gene. The CDR3 has 16 amino acids. V was shortened by 1 base and J by 1 base, with 11 bases between the two germline ends. The V gene's germline CDR1 is SGHTA and CDR2 FQGNSA. In DNA, the CDR3 is TGTGCCAGCAGCTTAGGTCAAGGTGGGGCCAAAAACATTCAGTACTTC. Translated: CASSLGQGGAKNIQYF.

This clonotype appeared many times. This chain joins TRBV7-3 and TRBJ2-2; D not resolved. Trimming pared 2 bases from V and 0 bases from J, leaving 7 bases between. The CDR3 is made up of 15 amino acids. CDR1 and CDR2 from the germline V gene are SGHTA and FQGTGA. CDR3 in DNA: TGTGCCAGCAGCTTATATGACTCGAACACCGGGGAGCTGTTTTTT. Translated, it gives CASSLYDSNTGELFF.

This clonotype was found many times. This chain connects TRBV7-9 to TRBJ2-1; D is unclear. Germline loops: CDR1 SEHNR, CDR2 FQNEAQ (reference sequence). This CDR3 spans 15 amino acids. V gave up 4 bases and J gave up 3 bases, with 13 bases separating them. The CDR3 here is CASSSRTVHYNEQFF. The CDR3 DNA follows: TGTGCCAGCAGCTCCCGGACCGTACACTACAATGAGCAGTTCTTC.